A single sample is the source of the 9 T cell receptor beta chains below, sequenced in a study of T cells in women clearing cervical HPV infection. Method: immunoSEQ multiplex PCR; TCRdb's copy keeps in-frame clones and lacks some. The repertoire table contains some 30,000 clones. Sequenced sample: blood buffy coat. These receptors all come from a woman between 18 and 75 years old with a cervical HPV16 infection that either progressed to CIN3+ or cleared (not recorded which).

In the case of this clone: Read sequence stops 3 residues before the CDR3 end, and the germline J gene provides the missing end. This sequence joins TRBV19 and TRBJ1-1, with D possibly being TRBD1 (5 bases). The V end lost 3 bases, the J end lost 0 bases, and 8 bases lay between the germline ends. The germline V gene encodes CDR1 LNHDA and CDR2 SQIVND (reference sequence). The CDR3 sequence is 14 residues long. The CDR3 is CASSIQGLNTEAFF. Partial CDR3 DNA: TGTGCCAGTAGTATCCAGGGCCTGAACACTGAA. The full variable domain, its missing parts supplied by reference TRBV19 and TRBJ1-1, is DGGITQSPKYLFRKEGQNVTLSCEQNLNHDAMYWYRQDPGQGLRLIYYSQIVNDFQKGDIAEGYSVSREKKESFPLTVTSAQKNPTAFYLCASSIQGLNTEAFFGQGTRLTVV.

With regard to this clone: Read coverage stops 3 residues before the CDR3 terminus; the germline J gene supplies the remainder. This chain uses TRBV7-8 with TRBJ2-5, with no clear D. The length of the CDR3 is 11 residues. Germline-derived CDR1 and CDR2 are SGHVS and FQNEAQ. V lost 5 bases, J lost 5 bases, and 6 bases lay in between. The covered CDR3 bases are TGTGCCAGCAGCCCACGGGAGACC. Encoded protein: CASSPRET. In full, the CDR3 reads CASSPRETQYF.

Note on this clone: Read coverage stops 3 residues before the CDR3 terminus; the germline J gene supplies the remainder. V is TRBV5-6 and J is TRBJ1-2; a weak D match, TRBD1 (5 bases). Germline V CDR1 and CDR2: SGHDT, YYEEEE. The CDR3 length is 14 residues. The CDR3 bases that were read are TGTGCCAGCAGCCGGGGGGTCGGGGCTGGAGGC. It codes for CASSRGVGAGG. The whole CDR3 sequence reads CASSRGVGAGGYTF.

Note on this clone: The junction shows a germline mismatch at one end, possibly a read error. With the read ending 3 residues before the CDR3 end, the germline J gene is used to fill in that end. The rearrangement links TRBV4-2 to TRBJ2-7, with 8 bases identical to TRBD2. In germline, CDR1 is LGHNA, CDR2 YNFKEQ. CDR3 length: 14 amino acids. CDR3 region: CASSQGTSSYEQYF. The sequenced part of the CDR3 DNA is TGCGCCAGCAGCCAAGGGACTAGCTCCTACGAG.

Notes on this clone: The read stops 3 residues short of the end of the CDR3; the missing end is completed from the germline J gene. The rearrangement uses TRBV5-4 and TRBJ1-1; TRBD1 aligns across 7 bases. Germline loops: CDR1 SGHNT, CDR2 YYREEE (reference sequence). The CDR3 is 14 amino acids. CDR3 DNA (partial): TGTGCCAGCAGCCGGGTCACAGGGGAAACCGAA. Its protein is CASSRVTGETE. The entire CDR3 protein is CASSRVTGETEAFF.

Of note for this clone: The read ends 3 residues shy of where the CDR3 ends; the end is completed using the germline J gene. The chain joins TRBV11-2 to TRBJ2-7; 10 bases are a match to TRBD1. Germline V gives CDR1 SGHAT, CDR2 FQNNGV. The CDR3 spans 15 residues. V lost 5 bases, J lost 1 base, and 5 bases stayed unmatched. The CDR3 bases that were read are TGTGCCAGCAGCGCCCGGGACAGGGGTTCCTACGAG. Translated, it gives CASSARDRGSYE. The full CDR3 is CASSARDRGSYEQYF.

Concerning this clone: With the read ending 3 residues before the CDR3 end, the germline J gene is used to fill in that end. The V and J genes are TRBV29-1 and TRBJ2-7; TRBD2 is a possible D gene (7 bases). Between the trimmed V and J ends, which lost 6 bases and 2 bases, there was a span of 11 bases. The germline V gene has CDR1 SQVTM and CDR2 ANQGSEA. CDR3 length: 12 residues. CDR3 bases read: TGCAGCGTCGTGCGGGGGCCCTACGAG. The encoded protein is CSVVRGPYE. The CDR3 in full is CSVVRGPYEQYF.

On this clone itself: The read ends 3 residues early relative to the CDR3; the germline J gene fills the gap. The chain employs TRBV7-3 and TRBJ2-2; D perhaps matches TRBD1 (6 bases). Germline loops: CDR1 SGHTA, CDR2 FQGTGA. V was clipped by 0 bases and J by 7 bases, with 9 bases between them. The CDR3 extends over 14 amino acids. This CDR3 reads CASSLTSRGGELFF. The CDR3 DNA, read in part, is TGTGCCAGCAGCTTAACTTCCAGGGGCGGGGAG. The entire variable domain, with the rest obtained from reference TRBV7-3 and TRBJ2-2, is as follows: GAGVSQTPSNKVTEKGKYVELRCDPISGHTALYWYRQSLGQGPEFLIYFQGTGAADDSGLPNDRFFAVRPEGSVSTLKIQRTERGDSAVYLCASSLTSRGGELFFGEGSRLTVL.

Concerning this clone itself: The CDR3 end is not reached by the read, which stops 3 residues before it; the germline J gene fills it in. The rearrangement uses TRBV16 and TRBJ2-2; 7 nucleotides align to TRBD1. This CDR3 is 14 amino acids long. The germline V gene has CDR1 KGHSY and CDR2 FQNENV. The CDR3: CASSPNRGNSPLFF. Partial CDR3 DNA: TGTGCCAGCAGCCCAAACAGGGGAAATTCACCG.